The source of this TCR beta chain is a study of T cell responses to AZD1222 COVID-19 vaccine. The overall study: Pooling covered second doses at about 4 or about 12 weeks. Study-wide points: The reported proportion of spike-specific TCRs targeting unmutated variant regions was nearly half. At study baseline, merely a handful of AZD1222 recipients were seropositive. A mostly white British donor set with more females was recruited, and clonal diversity was possibly underestimated.

Germline values: CDR1 SGHAT, CDR2 FQDESV (reference sequence). The CDR3 extends over 16 amino acids. The germline V and J ends were trimmed by 5 bases and 2 bases, with 17 bases remaining between them. As concerns this clone: The antigen is not known.

Sequencing was performed with immunoSEQ multiplex PCR; in TCRdb, only in-frame clones are kept and a portion is missing. The sample has 75,000 to 95,000 clones; 90% are singletons. The sequenced sample was peripheral blood, obtained on day 0 of AZD1222 vaccination. The TCR comes from an adult in good health. The rearrangement links TRBV11-1 to TRBJ2-3; tentative D call: TRBD1 (5 bases). CDR3 sequence: CASSLAILQDTDTQYF. Here the CDR3 DNA reads TGTGCCAGCAGCCTCGCAATTCTACAGGACACAGATACGCAGTATTTT.